These 2 T cell receptor beta chains share one sample of origin, sequenced in a study of vaccination effects on CD4 cells after COVID-19. Clones were sequenced by immunoSEQ multiplex PCR, and TCRdb holds only the in-frame ones, with some missing. The table shows around 30,000 clones, with under 75% occurring only once. ViraFEST used viral peptide pools to expand antigen-specific CD4+ T cells before sequencing. Upon completion of around ten days in culture, CD4+ T cells were isolated. This individual contracted SARS-CoV-2 between March and December 2020, as verified by PCR. For these receptors, no antigen is known. The sequences come from CD4+ T cells from PBMCs cultured with SARS-CoV-2 spike peptides, collected before COVID-19 vaccination. These receptors originate from a human donor who had a prior SARS-CoV-2 infection.

V is TRBV11-3 and J is TRBJ2-1; 14 bases are shared with TRBD2. V lost 5 bases to trimming and J lost 12 bases; unmatched junction nucleotides: 9. Per the germline V gene, CDR1 is SGHNT and CDR2 is YENEEA. The CDR3 loop spans 15 amino acids. The CDR3 loop is CASSPGLAGVKGQFF. For the CDR3, the DNA is TGTGCCAGCAGCCCGGGACTAGCGGGAGTGAAGGGGCAGTTCTTC.

V is TRBV11-1 and J is TRBJ2-3; D possibly uses TRBD1 or TRBD2 (5 bases each). CDR1 and CDR2 from the germline V gene are SGHAT and FQDESV (reference sequence). This CDR3 spans 15 amino acids. Trimming took 4 bases from V and 4 from J, leaving 15 bases between them. In DNA form, the CDR3 reads TGTGCCAGCAGCTCCCCATACTGGGACCCAGATACGCAGTATTTT. Its protein product is CASSSPYWDPDTQYF.